Listed here are 24 T cell receptor beta chains from one sample, sequenced in a study of vaccination and CD4 T cells after COVID-19. Sequence data for DNA of cultured CD4+ T cells were generated by the Oncomine TCR Beta short-read assay. TCRdb redid the calling of the PCR reads with MiXCR, one entry per CDR3 protein. This table has about 20,000 distinct CDR3 sequences, 48% appearing once. Antigen specificity for these receptors is unknown. Treatment given: roughly 10-day PBMC culture with coronavirus spike peptide pools or control peptides (ViraFEST assay). The sample here was CD4+ T cells from blood, cultured in vitro, taken before SARS-CoV-2 vaccination. These receptors all come from a human donor who had recovered from COVID-19.

The chain recombines TRBV7-9 with TRBJ2-7, with TRBD2 matching over 9 bases. The CDR3 contains 17 residues. The germline CDR1 and CDR2 sequences are SEHNR and FQNEAQ (reference sequence). V shed 5 bases, J shed 0 bases, and the junction held 11 bases outside the gene matches. CDR3 sequence reads: CASSKDRLADTSYEQYF. The CDR3 DNA reads as TGTGCCAGCAGCAAAGACCGACTAGCGGACACCTCCTACGAGCAGTACTTC.

The rearrangement links TRBV7-2 to TRBJ2-7, with 10 bases identical to TRBD1. The CDR3 is 15 amino acids. From germline, CDR1 is SGHTA and CDR2 FQGNSA. V lost 5 bases, J lost 1 base, and 5 bases stayed unmatched. The CDR3 protein is CASSKGTGESYEQYF. Here the CDR3 DNA reads TGTGCCAGCAGCAAAGGGACAGGGGAGTCCTACGAGCAGTACTTC.

This chain uses TRBV12-3 or TRBV12-4 with TRBJ1-2; no definite D call. V lost 5 bases, J lost 4 bases, and 8 bases lay in between. This CDR3 is built from 12 residues. CDR3 protein: CASSVGVYGYTF. CDR3 DNA: TGTGCCAGCAGTGTGGGAGTCTATGGCTACACCTTC.

The J gene is TRBJ2-7, the V gene TRBV7-9; tentative D call: TRBD2 (5 bases). There are 16 residues in the CDR3. Trimming stripped 1 base from V and 0 bases from J, with 13 bases between. From germline, CDR1 is SEHNR and CDR2 FQNEAQ (reference sequence). CDR3 nucleotides: TGTGCCAGCAGCTTAGTTGGCGGGCGAAGCTCCTACGAGCAGTACTTC. It translates to CASSLVGGRSSYEQYF.

V and J are TRBV2 and TRBJ2-3; the match to TRBD2 covers 12 bases. This CDR3 region has 19 residues. Germline V gene data show CDR1 as SNHLY and CDR2 as FYNNEI. V was clipped by 0 bases and J by 2 bases; unmatched bases: 9. The DNA of the CDR3 is TGTGCCAGCAGTGAAGCGCCTAGCGGGGGGGCCCAAAACACAGATACGCAGTATTTT. It yields the protein CASSEAPSGGAQNTDTQYF.

V is TRBV20-1 and J is TRBJ2-3; TRBD1 agrees at 7 bases. V dropped 0 bases and J dropped 4; count of bases not matched to a gene: 7. In germline, CDR1 is DFQATT, CDR2 SNEGSKA (reference sequence). This CDR3 has 15 amino acids. The CDR3 region has the DNA TGCAGTGCTAGAGACCCGACAGGGCCGGCAGATACGCAGTATTTT. Protein product: CSARDPTGPADTQYF.

The chain recombines TRBV5-1 with TRBJ2-7; TRBD2 agrees at 9 bases. The CDR3 is made up of 16 amino acids. The J segment lost 2 bases and the V segment lost 0 bases, leaving 6 bases of the junction unmatched. Germline values: CDR1 SGHRS, CDR2 YFSETQ. The CDR3 spells CASSLEAGGNAYEQYF. The CDR3 nucleotides read TGCGCCAGCAGCTTGGAGGCGGGGGGGAACGCCTACGAGCAGTACTTC.

This clonotype has more than one count but fewer than ten. The chain couples TRBV19 to TRBJ1-5; TRBD1 might be the D (5 bases). CDR3 length equals 14 residues. The germline CDR1 and CDR2 sequences are LNHDA and SQIVND (reference sequence). The germline V and J ends were trimmed by 1 base and 4 bases, with 8 bases remaining between them. CDR3 DNA sequence: TGTGCCAGTAGTATAGTAGAGGGGAATCAGCCCCAGCATTTT. Protein: CASSIVEGNQPQHF.

The CDR3 nucleotides read TGTGCCAGCAGTTTAGACGCGCGGGCGTACAATGAGCAGTTCTTC. This encodes CASSLDARAYNEQFF. This chain links TRBV28 with TRBJ2-1; a weak D match, TRBD2 (5 bases). The CDR3 is made up of 15 amino acids. Trimming took off 2 bases at V and 4 bases at J, with 12 bases between the two ends. CDR1 is MDHEN, CDR2 SYDVKM, per germline.

The chain carries TRBV20-1 and TRBJ2-1, with TRBD2 identical over 8 bases. In germline, CDR1 is DFQATT, CDR2 SNEGSKA (reference sequence). The CDR3 is 11 residues long. V was pared by 4 bases and J by 9 bases, with 2 bases of the junction left unmatched. The CDR3 reads CSATTSVEQFF. As DNA, the CDR3 is TGCAGTGCTACGACTAGCGTTGAGCAGTTCTTC.

V is TRBV7-2 and J is TRBJ1-1, with D unresolved. This CDR3 is built from 13 residues. Germline-derived CDR1 and CDR2 are SGHTA and FQGNSA. V lost 0 bases, J lost 5 bases, and 7 bases lay in between. CDR3 DNA sequence: TGTGCCAGCAGCTTAGCCCAAGTAACTGAAGCTTTCTTT. This translates into CASSLAQVTEAFF.

This chain uses TRBV27 with TRBJ1-2; D call uncertain. This CDR3 region has 13 residues. CDR1 MNHEY and CDR2 SMNVEV come from the germline V gene (reference sequence). The V end lost 4 bases, the J end lost 3 bases, and 9 bases lay between the germline ends. The CDR3: CASSSRFYYGYTF. The CDR3 region has the DNA TGTGCCAGCAGTTCCCGCTTTTACTATGGCTACACCTTC.

The chain is built from TRBV12-3 or TRBV12-4 and TRBJ1-5, with 9 bases aligning to TRBD1. The length of the CDR3 is 17 residues. V gave up 3 bases and J gave up 2 bases; unmatched junction bases: 8. The CDR3 region is CASSFEGTGWGNQPQHF. In nucleotides, the CDR3 is TGTGCCAGCAGTTTCGAGGGGACAGGGTGGGGCAATCAGCCCCAGCATTTT.

This clonotype was counted a few times. CDR3 DNA sequence: TGTGCCAGCAGTGAAGTAGGGGGGGCAGGGAGATCCTATAATTCACCCCTCCACTTT. Its translation: CASSEVGGAGRSYNSPLHF. The chain carries TRBV6-1 and TRBJ1-6; D is perhaps TRBD1 (6 bases). The CDR3 contains 19 residues. The germline CDR1 and CDR2 sequences are MNHNS and SASEGT. V lost 1 base and J 1 base, leaving 17 bases between the germline ends.

This clonotype was counted between two and nine times. This chain connects TRBV6-1 to TRBJ1-5, with D perhaps matching TRBD1 (5 bases). The CDR3 sequence is 15 residues long. Trimming removed 5 bases at V and 2 bases at J, with 13 bases between. CDR1 and CDR2 (germline): MNHNS, SASEGT. The CDR3, as DNA: TGTGCCAGCAGTCCTCGCAGGGAGGGCAATCAGCCCCAGCATTTT. Residues: CASSPRREGNQPQHF.

This clonotype has only one observation. This chain links TRBV12-3 or TRBV12-4 with TRBJ2-1; TRBD1 agrees at 7 bases. The CDR3 length is 16 residues. J gave up 1 base and V 6 bases, and 9 bases lay outside the gene matches. Here the CDR3 reads CASSPDRARSYNEQFF. The CDR3 DNA is TGTGCCAGCAGCCCCGACAGGGCGAGGTCCTACAATGAGCAGTTCTTC.

There are a few counts of this clonotype. The V call is TRBV19, the J call TRBJ2-5, with 7 nucleotides matching TRBD1. The V and J ends lost 5 bases and 4 bases, in that order; junction bases with no gene match: 16. The CDR3 is 17 amino acids. CDR1 is LNHDA, CDR2 SQIVND, per germline (reference sequence). The CDR3 sequence is CASSALRQGRLGETQYF. The CDR3 DNA is TGTGCCAGTAGTGCCCTACGACAGGGTCGTTTAGGAGAGACCCAGTACTTC. Based on the CDR3 plus reference TRBV19 and TRBJ2-5, the full variable domain is DGGITQSPKYLFRKEGQNVTLSCEQNLNHDAMYWYRQDPGQGLRLIYYSQIVNDFQKGDIAEGYSVSREKKESFPLTVTSAQKNPTAFYLCASSALRQGRLGETQYFGPGTRLLVL.

The chain uses TRBV20-1 and TRBJ1-1; possible D gene TRBD1, 5 bases. The V gene lost 5 bases and the J gene lost 4 bases, with 11 bases spanning the gap. Germline V gene lookup returns CDR1 DFQATT and CDR2 SNEGSKA (reference sequence). CDR3 length: 12 amino acids. CDR3 residues: CSASPGGTEAFF. The CDR3 DNA is TGCAGTGCTTCACCTGGGGGCACTGAAGCTTTCTTT.

This clonotype was picked up a small number of times. This chain uses TRBV20-1 with TRBJ2-1, with D maybe TRBD2 (6 bases). V gave up 3 bases and J gave up 0 bases, with 6 bases separating them. CDR3 length: 13 residues. Germline-derived CDR1 and CDR2 are DFQATT and SNEGSKA (reference sequence). This chain's CDR3 is CSASGSSYNEQFF. CDR3 DNA: TGCAGTGCTAGCGGGAGCTCCTACAATGAGCAGTTCTTC.

The V and J genes are TRBV20-1 and TRBJ2-1, with 9 bases identical to TRBD1. CDR3 length: 15 residues. CDR1 and CDR2 (germline): DFQATT, SNEGSKA (reference sequence). V gave up 5 bases and J gave up 8 bases; unmatched junction bases: 13. The CDR3 DNA sequence: TGCAGTGCTCCCCGACAGGGGGAGGGGATCGATGAGCAGTTCTTC. It specifies CSAPRQGEGIDEQFF.

This clonotype was counted a few times. The rearrangement joins TRBV27 to TRBJ2-4, with 10 bases identical to TRBD1. The germline V gene encodes CDR1 MNHEY and CDR2 SMNVEV (reference sequence). With 5 bases clipped from V and 3 bases from J, the junction kept 10 bases outside the gene matches. This CDR3 is 17 amino acids long. Here the CDR3 DNA reads TGTGCCAGCAGTCCCCTCGGGACAGGGGTGGGCAAAAACATTCAGTACTTC. Its translation: CASSPLGTGVGKNIQYF.

This clonotype is termed medium-sized. V usage is TRBV20-1 and J usage is TRBJ1-5; TRBD1 matches 8 bases. J was trimmed by 7 bases and V by 3 bases; bases with no gene match: 11. The CDR3 has 15 residues. Germline lookup yields CDR1 DFQATT and CDR2 SNEGSKA (reference sequence). The CDR3 reads CSARSDRERGQPQHF. The DNA of the CDR3 is TGCAGTGCTAGGTCGGACAGGGAAAGGGGGCAGCCCCAGCATTTT.

This clonotype occurred a few times. V gene TRBV12-3 or TRBV12-4 combines with J gene TRBJ1-2; 7 bases map to TRBD1. The CDR3 consists of 13 residues. The V and J ends lost 6 bases and 9 bases, in that order; junction bases with no gene match: 10. The CDR3 DNA reads as TGTGCCAGCAGCAATCCGGGACAGAGGAGCTACACCTTC. Protein product: CASSNPGQRSYTF.

As regards this clonotype: A read error may produce the germline difference seen at one junction end. The genes are TRBV5-4 and TRBJ1-1; D not certain. This CDR3 has 13 residues. Per germline, CDR1 SGHNT and CDR2 YYREEE (reference sequence). The CDR3: CTSSLEANTEAFF. The DNA for the CDR3 is TGTACCAGCAGCTTAGAAGCGAACACTGAAGCTTTCTTT.